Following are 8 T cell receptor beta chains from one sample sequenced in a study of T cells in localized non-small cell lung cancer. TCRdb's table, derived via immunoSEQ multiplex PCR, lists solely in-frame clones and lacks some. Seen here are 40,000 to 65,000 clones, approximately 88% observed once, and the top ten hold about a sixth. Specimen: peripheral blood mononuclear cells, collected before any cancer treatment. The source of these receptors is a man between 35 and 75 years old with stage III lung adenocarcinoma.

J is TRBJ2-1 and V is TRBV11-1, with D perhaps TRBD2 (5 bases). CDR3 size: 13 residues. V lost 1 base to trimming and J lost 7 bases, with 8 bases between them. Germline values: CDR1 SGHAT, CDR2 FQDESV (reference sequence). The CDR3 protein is CASSLERRNEQFF. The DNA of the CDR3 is TGTGCCAGCAGCTTAGAGCGGAGGAATGAGCAGTTCTTC.

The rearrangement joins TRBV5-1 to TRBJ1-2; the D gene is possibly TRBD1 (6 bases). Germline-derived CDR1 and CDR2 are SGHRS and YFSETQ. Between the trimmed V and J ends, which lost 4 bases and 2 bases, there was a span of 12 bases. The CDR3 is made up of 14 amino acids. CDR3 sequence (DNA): TGCGCCAGCAGCCTCGAGGGGGGCAACTATGGCTACACCTTC. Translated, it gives CASSLEGGNYGYTF.

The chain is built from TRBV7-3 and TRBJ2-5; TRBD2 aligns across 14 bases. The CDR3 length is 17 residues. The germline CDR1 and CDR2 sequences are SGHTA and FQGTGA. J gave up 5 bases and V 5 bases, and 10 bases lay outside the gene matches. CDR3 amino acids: CASSALGLAGGRETQYF. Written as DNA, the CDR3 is TGTGCCAGCAGCGCCCTCGGACTAGCGGGAGGAAGGGAGACCCAGTACTTC.

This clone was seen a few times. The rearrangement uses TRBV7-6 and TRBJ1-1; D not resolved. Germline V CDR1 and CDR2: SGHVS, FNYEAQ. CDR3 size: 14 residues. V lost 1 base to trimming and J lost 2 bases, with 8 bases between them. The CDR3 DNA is TGTGCCAGCAGCTTAGAGGCAGTAAACACTGAAGCTTTCTTT. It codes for CASSLEAVNTEAFF.

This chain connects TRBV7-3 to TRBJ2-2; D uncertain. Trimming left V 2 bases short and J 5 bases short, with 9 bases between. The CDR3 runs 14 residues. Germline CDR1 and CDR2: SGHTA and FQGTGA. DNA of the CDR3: TGTGCCAGCAGCTTAGGGCTTAATACCGGGGAGCTGTTTTTT. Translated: CASSLGLNTGELFF.

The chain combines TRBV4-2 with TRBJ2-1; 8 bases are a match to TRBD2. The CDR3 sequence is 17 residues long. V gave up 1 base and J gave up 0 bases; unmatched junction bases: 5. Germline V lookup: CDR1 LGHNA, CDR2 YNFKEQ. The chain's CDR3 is CASSQASLAGSYNEQFF. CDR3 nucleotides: TGTGCCAGCAGCCAAGCGAGCCTAGCGGGCTCCTACAATGAGCAGTTCTTC.

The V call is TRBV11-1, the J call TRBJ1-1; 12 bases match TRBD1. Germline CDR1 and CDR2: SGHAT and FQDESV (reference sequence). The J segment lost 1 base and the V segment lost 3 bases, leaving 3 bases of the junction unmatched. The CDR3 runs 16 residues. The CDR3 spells CASSFRDRGPNTEAFF. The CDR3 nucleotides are TGTGCCAGCAGCTTCCGGGACAGGGGGCCGAACACTGAAGCTTTCTTT.

The CDR3 reads CASTKTGVSGNTIYF. The CDR3 DNA reads as TGTGCCAGCACCAAGACAGGGGTTTCTGGAAACACCATATATTTT. The genes are TRBV6-6 and TRBJ1-3, with 8 bases fitting TRBD1. The CDR3 has 15 residues. The V and J ends lost 7 bases and 1 base, in that order; junction bases with no gene match: 6. The germline V gene has CDR1 MNHNY and CDR2 SVGAGI (reference sequence).